This entry concerns a single TCR beta chain. This clonotype was picked up a small number of times. Its specific antigen is unknown. At one boundary the junction diverges from the germline segment, which might be a read error. This sample was taken from a study of T cell repertoires in cytomegalovirus infection (dated 2019 in TCRdb). With regard to the full study: Recently identified HLA-C-restricted CMV epitopes, whose presentation resists viral immunomodulation, were targeted by peptide stimulations together with well-studied HLA-B-restricted epitopes. Donor HLA type was relevant to the analysis, because carriage of CMV infection together with the matching HLA type was indicated by public TCR beta signatures. On the study overall, not on this receptor specifically: The ex vivo response was dominated by HLA-C-restricted CMV-specific TCR beta clonotypes, and the single most frequent clonotype in two of eight donors was supplied by these HLA-C-restricted clonotypes. In both this cohort and an independent cohort of some 350 donors, the cumulative frequency of public TCR beta family members distinguished carriers of CMV infection plus the relevant HLA type.

In the germline V gene, CDR1 corresponds to MDHEN and CDR2 to SYDVKM. Including cysteine and phenylalanine, the CDR3 has 15 amino acids. The retained sequence is limited to the CDR3, 45 bases, with the frame set at the first base. The treatment or condition label here, explained by the study, means: in vitro stimulation with specific CMV peptide epitopes to enrich CMV-specific T cells. Sequencing used an Illumina HiSeq 1500. TCRdb itself trimmed the public reads at Q25 with fastp, ran MiXCR and retained productive beta chains. A single entry per CDR3 protein holds the most common genes and DNA from its merged rows. In this sample the table shows approximately 500,000 distinct CDR3 sequences, about 33% of which occur a single time. Roughly 17% of the sample rests with the top ten.

This clonotype was sampled from a human donor in good health (CMV status not recorded). Some clones in this sample may be carry-over from other donors' samples. The chain is made from TRBV28 and TRBJ1-1, with a weak D call of TRBD1 (5 bases match). This specimen was cultured PBMCs, taken from culture after CMV antigen stimulation. The CDR3 in this case is CASRLSGPRGTEAFF. The sequenced DNA is TGTGCCAGCAGGTTATCAGGGCCTAGGGGCACTGAAGCTTTCTTT.